Reported below is one TCR beta chain. The sample holds a few counts of this clonotype. Its recognized antigen is unknown. Base qualities were left out, and no much larger clone turns up one base away. This entry belongs to a study of blood T cells in healthy people across ages (dated by TCRdb to about 2015). Concerning the study at large: In model experiments, roughly one uniquely barcoded TCR beta cDNA molecule per two T cells was captured by template switching. Using deep sequencing normalized with unique cDNA molecular identifiers, the study measured how TCR beta repertoire diversity changes with age. The donors were split into four age groups: young (average around 17 years), middle-aged (around 40), aged (more than 55) and long-lived (approximately 80). To avoid experimental bias, donors of different ages were randomly spread across the sequencing lanes. The study analyzed two additional independent replicas of 1 million unique cDNA reads from the same blood draw for two donors, one aged 18 to 30 and one aged 80 or older. The investigation overall reported the following: Because donor CMV infection status was unknown, age-related changes in expanded clonotypes were potentially confounded. Estimates of total diversity based on one million sequenced T cells were considered lower bounds and underestimates. The percentage of naive T cells measured by flow cytometry correlated strongly with observed TCR beta diversity. Observed TCR beta diversity per million T cells fell roughly linearly with age, and a significant reduction was already apparent by age around 40. The long-lived group showed more naive CD4+ T cells, fewer expanded clones and increased TCR diversity than the aged group, suggesting age selection. Bulk unsorted PBMC profiling prevented conclusive comparison of naive and antigen-experienced compartments.

The roughly 39 donors, aged roughly 6 to 95 years, were systemically healthy Caucasian individuals from Russia. Each donor gave 8 to 10 milliliters of peripheral blood, drawn into EDTA-treated Vacutainer tubes. Ficoll-Paque density-gradient centrifugation was used to isolate PBMCs, with at least 6 million obtained per sample. Total RNA, at least 5.5 micrograms per sample, was extracted from PBMCs with Trizol reagent. The percentages of naive CD45RAhigh/CD27high T cells were determined by flow cytometry on a PBMC aliquot from every donor. Libraries were prepared through 5' RACE. The sequencer listed for this sample is Illumina HiSeq 2500. A second PCR of roughly 6 to 12 cycles was run with a J-beta primer mix and a sample-barcoded 5' primer. A template-switch 5' adaptor carrying 12 random nucleotides introduced a unique molecular identifier onto each TCR beta cDNA molecule. Each sample yielded at least 2.5 million CDR3-containing paired-end reads. The Mint cDNA synthesis kit, primed by a TRBC-specific oligonucleotide, was used to synthesize first-strand cDNA from all RNA. All cDNA was treated with uracil-DNA glycosylase and then went through a first 18-cycle PCR with the universal primers M1SS and BC2_uni_R. The paper's processing steps were these. Normalization of each sample was performed by random selection of 1 million high-quality reads, each carrying a distinct molecular identifier. Instead of being binned into consensus sequences, reads with shared molecular identifiers were discarded. CDR3 identification, clonotype clustering and error correction used MiTCR with a Q25 quality threshold and the strictest error-elimination algorithm. Lower-bound total TCR beta diversity was estimated with a nonparametric unseen species model using Euler transformation. The raw public data were reprocessed by TCRdb itself: fastp quality trimming at Q25, MiXCR clonotype calling, in-frame beta chains only. Every entry covers one CDR3 protein and lists the most common genes and DNA from its rows. TCRdb assigned the V and J calls; the authors' analysis was not used. The sample table holds about 2 million distinct CDR3 sequences, of which roughly 49% were seen once. Roughly 2% of the sample comes from the top ten.

Measured from the cysteine to the phenylalanine, the CDR3 is 13 residues long. The kept DNA is CDR3 alone, 39 bases in frame from the first base. Sequences DFQATT (CDR1) and SNEGSKA (CDR2) are obtained from the germline V gene (reference sequence). The sequence joins TRBV20-1 to TRBJ2-5, with a weak D call of TRBD1 (7 bases match). The DNA end is a closer match to TRBJ2-7, so the J assignment may be wrong. The origin of this receptor is a woman between 40 and 55 years old in good health. The source material was blood. The CDR3 corresponds to CSAIDRAGYEQYF. The sequenced DNA: TGCAGTGCTATCGACAGGGCGGGGTACGAGCAGTACTTC.